This T cell receptor beta chain was profiled in a study of shared clonotypes between healthy human individuals. Trimming shortened V by 5 bases and J by 5 bases, and 10 bases separated the two germline ends. Germline assignment: CDR1 SNHLY and CDR2 FYNNEI. The CDR3 has 13 amino acids. The data were produced by immunoSEQ multiplex PCR, yet TCRdb's version contains in-frame clones alone and is incomplete. The sample carries 600,000 to 750,000 clones, about two thirds recorded once. General study results and limits: Rarefaction curves obtained for sorted subsets showed sequencing incomplete despite large depth. Sampling covered nothing but blood. Tissue TCR repertoires likely differ from those found in blood. The naive CD4 repertoires of a few donors were compared, and approximately 5% of clonotypes were shared. Larger richness was generally estimated for naive than memory subsets.

Comment on this clone: No antigen is known for it. Other DNA sequences of this sample code for an identical CDR3.

Sequenced sample: memory CD4+ T cells sorted from blood. Subset meaning: CD45RA-negative fraction. The chain recombines TRBV2 with TRBJ1-5; D remains ambiguous. This clonotype originated in a woman aged 25 to 39 in good health. CDR3 loop: CASSRTEDQPQHF. CDR3 DNA sequence: TGTGCCAGCAGTAGGACCGAGGATCAGCCCCAGCATTTT. Full variable domain (outside the CDR3, taken from reference TRBV2 and TRBJ1-5): EPEVTQTPSHQVTQMGQEVILRCVPISNHLYFYWYRQILGQKVEFLVSFYNNEISEKSEIFDDQFSVERPDGSNFTLKIRSTKLEDSAMYFCASSRTEDQPQHFGDGTRLSIL.